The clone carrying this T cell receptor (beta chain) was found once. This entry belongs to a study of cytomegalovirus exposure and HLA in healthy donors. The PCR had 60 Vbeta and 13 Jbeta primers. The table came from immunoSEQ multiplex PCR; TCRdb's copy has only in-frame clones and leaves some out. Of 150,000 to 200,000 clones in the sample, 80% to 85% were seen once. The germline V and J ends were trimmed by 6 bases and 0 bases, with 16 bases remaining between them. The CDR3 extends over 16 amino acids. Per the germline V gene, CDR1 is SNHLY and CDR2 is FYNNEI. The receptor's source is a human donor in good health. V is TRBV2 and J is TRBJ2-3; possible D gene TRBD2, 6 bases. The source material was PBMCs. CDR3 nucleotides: TGTGCCAGCAGGAGAGTAGGGGACTTGAGCACAGATACGCAGTATTTT. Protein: CASRRVGDLSTDTQYF.